These 8 T cell receptor beta chains share one sample of origin, sequenced in a study of T cell responses to AZD1222 COVID-19 vaccine (dated by TCRdb to about 2021). Explained via the paper, the time point label denotes: about 28 days (+/-7) after the second vaccine dose. The method was the immunoSEQ multiplex PCR assay. In its TCRdb copy, this immuneACCESS table keeps in-frame sequences only and misses some clones. Where compared with another copy, unresolved V genes explain less than half of these, and the others have no known cause. Here the sample has more than 70,000 clones; approximately 90% occur a single time. 1% to 1.5% of the sample is held by the ten biggest clonotypes. The sample consisted of peripheral blood, taken 28 days after the second AZD1222 dose. The receptors derive from an adult who received the AZD1222 COVID-19 vaccine.

There are a few counts of this clone. The chain uses TRBV7-3 and TRBJ2-5, with D possibly TRBD1 on 6 matching bases. The V gene's germline CDR1 is SGHTA and CDR2 FQGTGA. The CDR3 is 15 residues long. Trimming stripped 4 bases from V and 4 bases from J, with 16 bases between. For the CDR3, the DNA is TGTGCCAGCAGCTCTAGACCAACAGGGTCAGAGACCCAGTACTTC. This codes for CASSSRPTGSETQYF. Full variable domain (remainder filled in from reference TRBV7-3 and TRBJ2-5): GAGVSQTPSNKVTEKGKYVELRCDPISGHTALYWYRQSLGQGPEFLIYFQGTGAADDSGLPNDRFFAVRPEGSVSTLKIQRTERGDSAVYLCASSSRPTGSETQYFGPGTRLLVL.

The V gene is TRBV3-1 (or the pseudogene TRBV3-2), the J gene TRBJ1-1; D remains ambiguous. CDR1 is LGHDT, CDR2 YNNKEL, per germline (reference sequence). The CDR3 loop spans 11 amino acids. Trimming cost V 5 bases and J 2 bases, with 3 bases left between them. CDR3 sequence: CASSFNTEAFF. DNA of the CDR3: TGTGCCAGCAGCTTCAACACTGAAGCTTTCTTT.

J is TRBJ2-3 and V is TRBV14; D not resolved. Germline-derived CDR1 and CDR2 are SGHDN and FVKESK. V shed 1 base and J shed 2 bases, with 7 bases lying between them. The length of the CDR3 is 14 residues. The CDR3 bases are TGTGCCAGCAGCCAAGGAGGACCCACAGATACGCAGTATTTT. Translating gives CASSQGGPTDTQYF.

The chain carries TRBV19 and TRBJ2-7, with D unclear. Trimming removed 7 bases at V and 0 bases at J, with 13 bases between. Germline loops: CDR1 LNHDA, CDR2 SQIVND (reference sequence). The CDR3 has 14 residues. The DNA for the CDR3 is TGTGCCAGTAAACTGGCGAGTAGCTCCTACGAGCAGTACTTC. Its protein is CASKLASSSYEQYF.

The CDR3 region is CASRDRGRNYGYTF. The DNA of the CDR3 is TGTGCCAGCCGGGACAGGGGAAGAAACTATGGCTACACCTTC. V is TRBV3-1 (or the pseudogene TRBV3-2) and J is TRBJ1-2; 10 nucleotides agree with TRBD1. Germline values: CDR1 LGHDT, CDR2 YNNKEL (reference sequence). V was pared by 8 bases and J by 2 bases, with 5 bases of the junction left unmatched. CDR3 size: 14 residues.

The chain recombines TRBV30 with TRBJ1-1, with TRBD1 matching over 8 bases. Germline V gene lookup returns CDR1 GTSNPN and CDR2 SVGIG (reference sequence). The CDR3 loop spans 13 amino acids. J gave up 4 bases and V 3 bases, and 4 bases lay outside the gene matches. DNA for the CDR3: TGTGCCTGGAGGACACAGGGGGGCACTGAAGCTTTCTTT. Translation: CAWRTQGGTEAFF. The variable domain in full, completed from reference TRBV30 and TRBJ1-1, reads SQTIHQWPATLVQPVGSPLSLECTVEGTSNPNLYWYRQAAGRGLQLLFYSVGIGQISSEVPQNLSASRPQDRQFILSSKKLLLSDSGFYLCAWRTQGGTEAFFGQGTRLTVV.

This clone is a singleton in its sample. The chain carries TRBV7-9 and TRBJ1-4; unclear D gene. Looked up from germline, CDR1 is SEHNR and CDR2 is FQNEAQ (reference sequence). The CDR3 runs 16 residues. Trimming shortened V by 5 bases and J by 3 bases, and 16 bases separated the two germline ends. CDR3 in amino acids: CASSKDQLTANEKLFF. CDR3 nucleotides: TGTGCCAGCAGCAAGGACCAATTGACGGCTAATGAAAAACTGTTTTTT.

This chain connects TRBV9 to TRBJ1-2; D gene unclear. The CDR3 totals 16 residues. V lost 0 bases, J lost 1 base, and 13 bases lay in between. Germline values: CDR1 SGDLS, CDR2 YYNGEE. CDR3 amino acids: CASSVDLGGLNYGYTF. The CDR3 bases are TGTGCCAGCAGCGTAGATTTGGGTGGTCTTAACTATGGCTACACCTTC.